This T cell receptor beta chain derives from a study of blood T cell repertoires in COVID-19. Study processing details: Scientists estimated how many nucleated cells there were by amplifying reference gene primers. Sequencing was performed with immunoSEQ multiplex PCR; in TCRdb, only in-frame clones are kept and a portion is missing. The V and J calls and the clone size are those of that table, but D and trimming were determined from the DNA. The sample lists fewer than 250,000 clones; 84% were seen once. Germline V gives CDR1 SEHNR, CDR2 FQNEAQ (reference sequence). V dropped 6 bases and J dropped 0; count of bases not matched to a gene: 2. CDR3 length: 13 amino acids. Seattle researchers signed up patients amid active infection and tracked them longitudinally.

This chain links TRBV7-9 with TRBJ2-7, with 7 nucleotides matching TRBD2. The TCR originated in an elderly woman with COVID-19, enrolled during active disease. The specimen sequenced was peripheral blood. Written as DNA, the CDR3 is TGTGCCAGCAGACGGGAGGACTCCTACGAGCAGTACTTC. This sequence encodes CASRREDSYEQYF. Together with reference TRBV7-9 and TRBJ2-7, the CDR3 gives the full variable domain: DTGVSQNPRHKITKRGQNVTFRCDPISEHNRLYWYRQTLGQGPEFLTYFQNEAQLEKSRLLSDRFSAERPKGSFSTLEIQRTEQGDSAMYLCASRREDSYEQYFGPGTRLTVT.